Detailed here is one T cell receptor beta chain. The sample is drawn from a study of blood T cell repertoires in COVID-19. On the study more broadly: The United States, Italy and Spain supplied acute and convalescent COVID-19 samples.

This CDR3 is 14 amino acids long. V dropped 7 bases and J dropped 4; count of bases not matched to a gene: 4. CDR1 and CDR2 (germline): MNHEY, SVGAGI. Data came from immunoSEQ multiplex PCR; TCRdb stores just in-frame clones and leaves some out. The data contain 100,000 to 150,000 clones, roughly 91% of them singletons. Material for sequencing was peripheral blood. J is TRBJ2-2 and V is TRBV6-5; TRBD2 matches 9 bases. The TCR sequence derives from a man between 50 and 59 years old with active or convalescent COVID-19. CDR3 loop: CASMSSGTTGELFF. CDR3 coding DNA: TGTGCCAGCATGTCTAGCGGGACCACCGGGGAGCTGTTTTTT.